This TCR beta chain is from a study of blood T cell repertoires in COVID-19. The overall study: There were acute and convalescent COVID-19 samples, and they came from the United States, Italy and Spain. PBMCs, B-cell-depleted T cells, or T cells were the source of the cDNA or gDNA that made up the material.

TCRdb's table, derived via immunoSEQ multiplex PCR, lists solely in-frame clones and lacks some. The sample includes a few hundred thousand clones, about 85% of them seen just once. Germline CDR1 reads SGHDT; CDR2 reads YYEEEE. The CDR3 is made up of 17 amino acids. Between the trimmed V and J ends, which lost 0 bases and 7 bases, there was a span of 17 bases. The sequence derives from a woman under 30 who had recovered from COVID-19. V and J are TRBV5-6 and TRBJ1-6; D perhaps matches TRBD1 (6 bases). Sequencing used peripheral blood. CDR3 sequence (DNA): TGTGCCAGCAGCTTGGCCTTTGGCGGACAGCAAAATTCACCCCTCCACTTT. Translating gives CASSLAFGGQQNSPLHF.